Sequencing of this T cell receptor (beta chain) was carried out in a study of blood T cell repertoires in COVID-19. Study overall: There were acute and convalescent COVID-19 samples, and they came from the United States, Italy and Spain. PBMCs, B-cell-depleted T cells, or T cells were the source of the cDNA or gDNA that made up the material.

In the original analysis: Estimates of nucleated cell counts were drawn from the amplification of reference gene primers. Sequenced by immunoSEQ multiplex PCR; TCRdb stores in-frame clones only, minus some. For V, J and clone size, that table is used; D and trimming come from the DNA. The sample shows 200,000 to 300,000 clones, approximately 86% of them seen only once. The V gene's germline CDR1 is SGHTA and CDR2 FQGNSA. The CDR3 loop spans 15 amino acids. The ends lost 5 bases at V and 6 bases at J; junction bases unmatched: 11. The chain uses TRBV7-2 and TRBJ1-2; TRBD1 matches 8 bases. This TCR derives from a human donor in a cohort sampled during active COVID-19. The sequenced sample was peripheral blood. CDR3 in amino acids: CASSQLGQGMDGYTF. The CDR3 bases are TGTGCCAGCAGCCAGCTTGGACAGGGAATGGATGGCTACACCTTC.